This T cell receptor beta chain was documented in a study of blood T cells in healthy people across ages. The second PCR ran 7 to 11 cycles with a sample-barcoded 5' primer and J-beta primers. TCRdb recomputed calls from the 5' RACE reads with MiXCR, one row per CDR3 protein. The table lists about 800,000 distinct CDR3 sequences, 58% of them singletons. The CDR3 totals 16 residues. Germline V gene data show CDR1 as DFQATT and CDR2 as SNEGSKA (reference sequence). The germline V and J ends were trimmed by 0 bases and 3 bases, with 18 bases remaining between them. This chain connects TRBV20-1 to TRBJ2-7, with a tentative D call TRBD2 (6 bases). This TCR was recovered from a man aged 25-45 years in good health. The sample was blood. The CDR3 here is CSAREGSAGRSYEQYF. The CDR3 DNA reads TGCAGTGCTAGAGAAGGAAGTGCAGGGAGGAGCTACGAGCAGTACTTC.